The clone carrying this T cell receptor beta chain was found many times. Its antigen is currently unknown. Sequencing ends 3 residues short of the CDR3 end; the germline J gene provides the rest. Trimming left V 1 base short and J 1 base short, with 15 bases between. CDR1 and CDR2 (germline): LGHNA, YNFKEQ. The CDR3 runs to 17 residues. This entry comes from a study of T cell clonality in common variable immunodeficiency. Produced via immunoSEQ multiplex PCR; TCRdb's table is partial and in-frame only. This sample comprises about 40,000 clones, none seen once only. Patients and controls were mostly of Caucasian heritage. Study results and caveats: Compared with controls, CVID subjects had fewer shared TCRbeta clones. Compared with healthy controls, CVID subjects showed increased TCRbeta clonality, mostly in about a third. T cell subpopulation sequencing would be needed to explain CVID clonality.

This clonotype originated in a person aged 18 to 75 in good health. The specimen was peripheral blood mononuclear cells. The chain is built from TRBV4-2 and TRBJ2-3; TRBD2 is a possible D gene (5 bases). The CDR3 protein is CASSQGPNPGGTDTQYF. The sequenced CDR3 bases are TGTGCCAGCAGCCAAGGGCCTAACCCCGGGGGCACAGATACG.